This TCR beta chain was retrieved from a study of OX40 agonist ivuxolimab in advanced cancers. Measured with immunoSEQ multiplex PCR; TCRdb has only the in-frame clones, and not every one. The sample has around 64,000 clones, roughly nine tenths seen once. This CDR3 comprises 15 residues. The V segment lost 6 bases and the J segment 5 bases; nucleotides outside the gene matches: 12. The germline V gene encodes CDR1 MDHEN and CDR2 SYDVKM. This clone was seen a single time. The TCR sequence derives from an adult with an advanced solid tumor such as melanoma, head and neck, liver or kidney cancer. Source: CD4+ or CD8+ T cells sorted from blood, taken in a trial of the OX40 agonist ivuxolimab. The chain links TRBV28 to TRBJ2-5; 7 bases are a match to TRBD1. The CDR3 DNA reads as TGTGCCAGCAGGAACCGGGACAGAAACGGGGAGACCCAGTACTTC. It is translated as CASRNRDRNGETQYF.